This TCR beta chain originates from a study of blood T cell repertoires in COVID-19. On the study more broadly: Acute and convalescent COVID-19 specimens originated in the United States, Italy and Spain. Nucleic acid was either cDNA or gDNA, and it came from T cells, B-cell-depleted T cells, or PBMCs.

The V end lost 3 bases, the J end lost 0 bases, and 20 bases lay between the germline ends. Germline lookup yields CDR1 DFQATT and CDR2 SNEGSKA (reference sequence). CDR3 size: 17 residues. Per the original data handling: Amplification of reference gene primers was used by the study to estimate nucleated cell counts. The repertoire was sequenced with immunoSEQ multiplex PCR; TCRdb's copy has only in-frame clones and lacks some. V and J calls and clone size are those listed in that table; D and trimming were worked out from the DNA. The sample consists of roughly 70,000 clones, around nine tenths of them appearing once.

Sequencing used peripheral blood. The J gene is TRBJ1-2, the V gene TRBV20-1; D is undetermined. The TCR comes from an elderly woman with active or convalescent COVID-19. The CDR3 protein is CSASSWRRRESNYGYTF. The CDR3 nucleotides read TGCAGTGCTAGTTCCTGGAGAAGACGGGAGTCTAACTATGGCTACACCTTC.